This TCR beta chain was found in a study of blood T cell repertoires in COVID-19. At the level of the study: Sites in the United States, Italy and Spain provided acute and convalescent COVID-19 samples. T cells, B-cell-depleted T cells, or PBMCs supplied cDNA or gDNA.

In the authors' methods: Nucleated cell number was recorded as an estimate derived from reference gene primer amplification. This table comes from immunoSEQ multiplex PCR, and its TCRdb copy is limited to in-frame clones, with some not included. V, J and clone size are taken as reported in that table, and D and trimming were inferred from the DNA itself. The sample yields tens of thousands of clones, roughly 78% seen once. CDR3 size: 14 residues. The germline V gene encodes CDR1 WSHSY and CDR2 SAAADI. Unmatched junction bases numbered 7, after V lost 8 bases and J lost 0 bases. The sequence was collected from a man between 65 and 85 years old with acute or convalescent COVID-19. The chain has TRBV10-2 and TRBJ2-7; the match to TRBD2 covers 7 bases. Material for sequencing was peripheral blood. This CDR3 reads CASGGAGSSYEQYF. CDR3 bases: TGCGCCAGCGGGGGAGCGGGAAGCTCCTACGAGCAGTACTTC.